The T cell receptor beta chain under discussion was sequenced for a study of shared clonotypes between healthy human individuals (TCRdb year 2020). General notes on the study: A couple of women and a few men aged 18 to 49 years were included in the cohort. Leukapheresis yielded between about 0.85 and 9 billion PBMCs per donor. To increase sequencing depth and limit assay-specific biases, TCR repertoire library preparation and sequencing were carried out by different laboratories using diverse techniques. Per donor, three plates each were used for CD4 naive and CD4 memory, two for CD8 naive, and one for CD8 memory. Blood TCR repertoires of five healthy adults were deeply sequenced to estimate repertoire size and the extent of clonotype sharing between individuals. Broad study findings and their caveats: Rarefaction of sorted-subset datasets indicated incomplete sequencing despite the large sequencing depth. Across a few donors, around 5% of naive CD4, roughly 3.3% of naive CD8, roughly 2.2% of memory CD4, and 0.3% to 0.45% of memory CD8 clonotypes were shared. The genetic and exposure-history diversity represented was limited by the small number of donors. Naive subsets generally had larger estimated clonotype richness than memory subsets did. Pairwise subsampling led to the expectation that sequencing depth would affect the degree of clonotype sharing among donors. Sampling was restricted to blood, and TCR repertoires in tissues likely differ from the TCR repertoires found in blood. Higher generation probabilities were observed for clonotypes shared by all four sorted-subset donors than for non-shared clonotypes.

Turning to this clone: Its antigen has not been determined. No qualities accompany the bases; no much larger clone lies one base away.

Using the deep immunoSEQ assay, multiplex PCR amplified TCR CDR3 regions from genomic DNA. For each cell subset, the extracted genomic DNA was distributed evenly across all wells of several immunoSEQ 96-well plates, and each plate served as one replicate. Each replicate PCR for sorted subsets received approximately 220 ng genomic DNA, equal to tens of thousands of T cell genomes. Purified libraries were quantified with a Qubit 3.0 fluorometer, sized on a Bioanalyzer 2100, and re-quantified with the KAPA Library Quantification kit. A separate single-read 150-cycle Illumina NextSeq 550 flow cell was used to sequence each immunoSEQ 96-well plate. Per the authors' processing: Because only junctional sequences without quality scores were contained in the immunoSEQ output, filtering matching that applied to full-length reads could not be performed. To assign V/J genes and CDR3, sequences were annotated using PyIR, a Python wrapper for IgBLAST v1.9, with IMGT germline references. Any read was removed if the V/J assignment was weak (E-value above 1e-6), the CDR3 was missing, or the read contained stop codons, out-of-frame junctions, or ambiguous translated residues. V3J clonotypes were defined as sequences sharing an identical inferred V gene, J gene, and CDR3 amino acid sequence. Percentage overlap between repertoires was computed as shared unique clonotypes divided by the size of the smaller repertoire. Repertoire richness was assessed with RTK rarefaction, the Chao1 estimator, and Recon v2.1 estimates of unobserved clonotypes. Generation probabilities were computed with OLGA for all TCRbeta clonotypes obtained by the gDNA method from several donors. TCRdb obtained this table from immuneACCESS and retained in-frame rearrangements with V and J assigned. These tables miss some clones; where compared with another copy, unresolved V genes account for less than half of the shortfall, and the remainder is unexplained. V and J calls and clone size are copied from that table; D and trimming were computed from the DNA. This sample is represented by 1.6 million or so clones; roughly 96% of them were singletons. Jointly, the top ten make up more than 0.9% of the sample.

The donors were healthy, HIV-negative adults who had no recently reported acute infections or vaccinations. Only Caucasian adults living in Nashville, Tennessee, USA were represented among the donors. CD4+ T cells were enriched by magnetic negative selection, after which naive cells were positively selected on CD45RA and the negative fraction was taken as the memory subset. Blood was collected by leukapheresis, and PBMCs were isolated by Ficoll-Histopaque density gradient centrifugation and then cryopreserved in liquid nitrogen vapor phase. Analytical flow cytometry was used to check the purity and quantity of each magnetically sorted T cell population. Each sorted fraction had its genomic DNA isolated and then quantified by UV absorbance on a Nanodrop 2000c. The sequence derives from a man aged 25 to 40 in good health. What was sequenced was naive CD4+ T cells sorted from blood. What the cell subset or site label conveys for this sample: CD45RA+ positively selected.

The CDR3 corresponds to CASSQTGTGFYEQYF. The DNA is as follows: TGTGCCAGCTCGCAGACCGGGACAGGGTTCTACGAGCAGTACTTC. This chain is built from TRBV18 and TRBJ2-7, with 9 bases matching TRBD1. For this chain, trimming is 6 bases at the V end and 3 bases at the J end, and the number of junction bases without a gene match is 9. In the germline V gene, CDR1 corresponds to KGHSH and CDR2 to LQKENI. There are 15 amino acids in the CDR3, from cysteine to phenylalanine inclusive. Just the 45-base CDR3 DNA is kept, in frame starting at base 1.